This T cell receptor (beta chain) was sequenced in a study of blood T cell repertoires in COVID-19. Turning to the study itself: The study drew acute and convalescent COVID-19 samples from the United States, Italy and Spain. PBMCs, B-cell-depleted T cells, or T cells provided the cDNA or gDNA that made up the material.

Original data processing: Amplification with reference gene primers provided the estimates of nucleated cell counts. Sequenced by immunoSEQ multiplex PCR; TCRdb stores in-frame clones only, minus some. The V and J calls and clone size were taken over from that table, and D and trimming were inferred from the DNA. There are 150,000 to 200,000 clones in the sample; around 80% occur only once, and around 11% lies in the top ten. Patients of the Seattle cohort, enrolled during active infection, were followed longitudinally. This CDR3 region has 16 residues. In germline, CDR1 is MNHEY, CDR2 SVGEGT. The V segment lost 4 bases and the J segment 4 bases; nucleotides outside the gene matches: 7.

The chain carries TRBV6-2 or TRBV6-3 and TRBJ1-5; 10 bases fit TRBD1. The TCR comes from a woman of 80 years or more with COVID-19, enrolled during active disease. Input material: peripheral blood. Here the CDR3 DNA reads TGTGCCAGCAGTTCGGGCGACAGGGGGCCAAATCAGCCCCAGCATTTT. It specifies CASSSGDRGPNQPQHF.